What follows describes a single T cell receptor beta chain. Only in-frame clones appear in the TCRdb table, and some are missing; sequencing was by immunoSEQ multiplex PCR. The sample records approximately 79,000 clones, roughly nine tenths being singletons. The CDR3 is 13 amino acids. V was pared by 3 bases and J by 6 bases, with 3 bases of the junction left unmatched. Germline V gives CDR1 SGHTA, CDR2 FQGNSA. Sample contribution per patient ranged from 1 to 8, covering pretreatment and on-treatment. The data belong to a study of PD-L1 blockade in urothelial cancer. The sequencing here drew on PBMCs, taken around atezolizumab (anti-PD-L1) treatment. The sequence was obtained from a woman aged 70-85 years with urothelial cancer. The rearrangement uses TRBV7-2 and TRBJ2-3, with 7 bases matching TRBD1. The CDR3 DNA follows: TGTGCCAGCAGCTTTCGACAGGGTGATACGCAGTATTTT. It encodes CASSFRQGDTQYF. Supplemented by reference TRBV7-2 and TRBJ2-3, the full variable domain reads GAGVSQSPSNKVTEKGKDVELRCDPISGHTALYWYRQSLGQGLEFLIYFQGNSAPDKSGLPSDRFSAERTGGSVSTLTIQRTQQEDSAVYLCASSFRQGDTQYFGPGTRLTVL.